The TCR beta chain described here comes from a study of blood T cell repertoires in COVID-19. Germline V gene sequence: CDR1 MNHEY, CDR2 SVGEGT. The CDR3 is 15 residues long. V lost 0 bases and J lost 5, with 13 bases in between. The assay was immunoSEQ multiplex PCR, and TCRdb's table has in-frame clones only and misses some. The sample holds approximately 140,000 clones; roughly 89% are singletons and the top ten take more than 4%. The TCR sequence derives from a woman between 40 and 50 years old with acute or convalescent COVID-19. The chain recombines TRBV6-2 or TRBV6-3 with TRBJ2-5; D might be TRBD2 (6 bases). The sequencing sample was made of peripheral blood. For the CDR3, the DNA is TGTGCCAGCAGTTACTCGACGGCGGGGACCGAGACCCAGTACTTC. Protein: CASSYSTAGTETQYF.